This entry features one T cell receptor (beta chain) sequence. cDNA came from roughly 0.5 to 1 ug RNA primed by random hexamers. MiXCR, run by TCRdb on the immunoSEQ multiplex PCR reads, gives a single entry per CDR3 protein. The table includes about 180,000 distinct CDR3 sequences, under 95% detected once. These data come from a study of CD8 T cells in Susac syndrome. From germline, CDR1 is SGHTA and CDR2 FQGNSA. The trim removed 7 bases at V and 7 bases at J, leaving 6 bases unmatched. The CDR3 sequence is 12 residues long. This chain uses TRBV7-2 with TRBJ2-5, with 7 positions matching TRBD2. The sequence was obtained from a human donor with Susac syndrome. Input material: CD4+ T cells from PBMCs. CDR3 amino acids: CASTGGGWTQYF. The CDR3 DNA reads as TGTGCCAGCACTGGGGGGGGGTGGACCCAGTACTTC.